Below, one TCR beta chain is given with its context. The sample belongs to a study of control samples from healthy donors and cancer patients. Looked up from germline, CDR1 is MDHEN and CDR2 is SYDVKM. Trimming took off 1 base at V and 4 bases at J, with 10 bases between the two ends. This CDR3 is built from 14 residues. Libraries were prepared by immunoSEQ multiplex PCR; TCRdb keeps only in-frame clonotypes and omits some of them. The sample has 95,000 to 150,000 clones, 80% to 90% seen once. The chain uses TRBV28 and TRBJ1-2; D not resolved. The sequence came from a man between 60 and 70 years old in good health. The sequencing input was blood. Here the CDR3 reads CASSLLVRSYGYTF. For the CDR3, the DNA is TGTGCCAGCAGTTTATTAGTCCGTTCCTATGGCTACACCTTC.